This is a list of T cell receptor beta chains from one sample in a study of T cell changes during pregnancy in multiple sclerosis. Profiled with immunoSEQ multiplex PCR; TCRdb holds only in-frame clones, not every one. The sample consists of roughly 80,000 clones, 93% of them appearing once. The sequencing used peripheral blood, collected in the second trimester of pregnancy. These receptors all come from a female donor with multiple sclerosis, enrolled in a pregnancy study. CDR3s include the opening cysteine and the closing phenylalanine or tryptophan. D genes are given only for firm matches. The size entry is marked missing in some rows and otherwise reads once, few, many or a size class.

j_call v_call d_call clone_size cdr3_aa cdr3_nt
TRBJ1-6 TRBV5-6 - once CASSLERVYNSPLHF TGTGCCAGCAGCTTGGAGAGGGTTTACAATTCACCCCTCCACTTT
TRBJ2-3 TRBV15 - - CATSRDRGGVSPDTQYF TGTGCCACCAGCAGAGATCGAGGGGGGGTGTCTCCAGATACGCAGTATTTT
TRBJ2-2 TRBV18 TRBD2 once CASSPMTSGVTGELFF TGTGCCAGCTCACCAATGACCAGCGGGGTCACCGGGGAGCTGTTTTTT
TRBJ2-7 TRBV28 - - CASSNLYEQYF TGTGCCAGCAGTAATCTTTACGAGCAGTACTTC
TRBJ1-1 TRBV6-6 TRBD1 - CASSDYRQGAIAAFF TGTGCCAGCAGTGATTACCGACAGGGGGCAATTGCAGCTTTCTTT
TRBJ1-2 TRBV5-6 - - CASRPRGQEGYTF TGTGCCAGCAGGCCCAGGGGCCAGGAGGGCTACACCTTC
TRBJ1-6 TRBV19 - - CASRHLSISSYNSPLHF TGTGCCAGTAGGCATTTAAGTATCAGCTCCTATAATTCACCCCTCCACTTT
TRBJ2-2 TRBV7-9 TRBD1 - CASFGQGARWTGELFF TGTGCCAGCTTTGGACAGGGGGCGAGGTGGACCGGGGAGCTGTTTTTT
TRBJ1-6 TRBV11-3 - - CASSSREESPLHF TGTGCCAGCAGCTCCAGGGAGGAATCACCCCTCCACTTT
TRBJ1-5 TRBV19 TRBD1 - CASSKARGLSNQPQHF TGTGCCAGTAGTAAGGCCAGGGGGTTGAGCAATCAGCCCCAGCATTTT
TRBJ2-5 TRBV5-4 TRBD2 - CASSLAGTSIQETQYF TGTGCCAGCAGCCTGGCCGGGACTAGCATCCAAGAGACCCAGTACTTC
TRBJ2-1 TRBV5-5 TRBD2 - CASSSSGGAYEQFF TGTGCCAGCAGCTCCAGCGGGGGGGCCTATGAGCAGTTCTTC
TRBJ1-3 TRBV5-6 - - CASSFRTVNSGNTIYF TGTGCCAGCAGCTTTAGGACAGTGAACTCTGGAAACACCATATATTTT
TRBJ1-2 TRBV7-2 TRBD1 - CASSLGTGGSGYTF TGTGCCAGCAGCTTAGGAACAGGGGGCTCGGGCTACACCTTC
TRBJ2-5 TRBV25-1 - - CAVDFGGQETQYF TGTGCCGTAGACTTCGGCGGGCAAGAGACCCAGTACTTC
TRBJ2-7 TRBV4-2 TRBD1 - CASSHDLETGGTYEQYF TGTGCCAGCAGCCATGATTTAGAGACAGGGGGAACCTACGAGCAGTACTTC
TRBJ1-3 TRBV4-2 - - CASSQANSGNTIYF TGTGCCAGCAGCCAAGCTAACTCTGGAAACACCATATATTTT
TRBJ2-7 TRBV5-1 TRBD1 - CASTTGTGFYEQYF TGCGCCAGCACCACCGGGACAGGGTTCTACGAGCAGTACTTC
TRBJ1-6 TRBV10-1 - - CASSERGISPLHF TGCGCCAGCAGTGAAAGGGGGATTTCACCCCTCCACTTT
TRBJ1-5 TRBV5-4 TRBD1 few CASSLGTGGGEPQHF TGTGCCAGCAGCTTGGGGACAGGGGGCGGGGAGCCCCAGCATTTT
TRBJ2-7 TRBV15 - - CATSSLPPRGNSYEQYF TGTGCCACCAGCAGCCTTCCCCCCCGGGGGAACTCCTACGAGCAGTACTTC
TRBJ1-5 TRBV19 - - CASRGGPNSHF TGTGCTAGTCGGGGTGGGCCTAATTCACATTTT
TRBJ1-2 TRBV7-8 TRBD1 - CASTGTGGYGYTF TGTGCCAGCACCGGGACAGGGGGCTATGGCTACACCTTC
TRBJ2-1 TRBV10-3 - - CAISESSGVHNEQFF TGTGCCATCAGTGAGTCGTCGGGAGTCCACAATGAGCAGTTCTTC
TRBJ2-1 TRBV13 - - CASSRTGFGEQFF TGTGCCAGCAGCCGCACAGGGTTCGGTGAGCAGTTCTTC
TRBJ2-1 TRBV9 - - CASSVEGASYNEQFF TGTGCCAGCAGCGTGGAGGGGGCCTCCTACAATGAGCAGTTCTTC
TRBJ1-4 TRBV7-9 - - CASSLRERYLNEKLFF TGTGCCAGCAGCTTACGGGAGCGGTACCTTAATGAAAAACTGTTTTTT
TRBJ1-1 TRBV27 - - CASSLRDSGHAFF TGTGCCAGCAGTCTCCGGGACTCAGGTCATGCTTTCTTT
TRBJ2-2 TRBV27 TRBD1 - CASRNAGTVNTGELFF TGTGCCAGCAGGAACGCCGGGACAGTGAACACCGGGGAGCTGTTTTTT
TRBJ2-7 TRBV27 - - CASSFGGEQYF TGTGCCAGCAGCTTTGGAGGCGAGCAGTACTTC
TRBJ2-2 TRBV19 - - CASQIVRGGELFF TGTGCCAGTCAGATAGTCCGGGGTGGGGAGCTGTTTTTT
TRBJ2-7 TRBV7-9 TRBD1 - CASNSIGQGSYEQYF TGTGCCAGCAACTCAATTGGACAGGGCTCCTACGAGCAGTACTTC
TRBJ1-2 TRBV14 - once CASSHLHGSYYGYTF TGTGCCAGCAGCCATCTACACGGGTCTTACTATGGCTACACCTTC
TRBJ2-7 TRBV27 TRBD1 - CASSDWTGGYEQYF TGTGCCAGCAGCGATTGGACAGGGGGTTACGAGCAGTACTTC
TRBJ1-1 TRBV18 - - CASSPPGGGTEAFF TGTGCCAGCTCACCACCGGGCGGGGGCACTGAAGCTTTCTTT
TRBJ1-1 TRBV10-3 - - CAISELRTGEGEAFF TGTGCCATCAGTGAGCTCCGGACGGGGGAGGGTGAAGCTTTCTTT
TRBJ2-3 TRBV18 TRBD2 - CASSPPAGGVDTQYF TGTGCCAGCTCACCACCAGCGGGGGGGGTGGATACGCAGTATTTT
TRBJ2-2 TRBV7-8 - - CASSLVSLFANTGELFF TGTGCCAGCAGCTTAGTATCACTGTTCGCGAACACCGGGGAGCTGTTTTTT
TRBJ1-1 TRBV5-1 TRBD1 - CASRFEGQLNTEAFF TGCGCCAGCAGGTTCGAGGGACAGTTGAACACTGAAGCTTTCTTT
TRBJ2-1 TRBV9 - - CASSVGWSYNEQFF TGTGCCAGCAGCGTAGGGTGGAGCTACAATGAGCAGTTCTTC
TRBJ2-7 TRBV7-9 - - CASSPVPASGPYEQYF TGTGCCAGCAGCCCAGTCCCAGCCAGCGGGCCCTACGAGCAGTACTTC
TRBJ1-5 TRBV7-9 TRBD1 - CASSYDRAGNQPQHF TGTGCCAGCAGCTACGACAGGGCGGGCAATCAGCCCCAGCATTTT
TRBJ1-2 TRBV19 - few CASQRGGFDYGYTF TGTGCCAGCCAAAGGGGAGGGTTTGACTATGGCTACACCTTC
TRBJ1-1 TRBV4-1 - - CASSLVKGMNTEAFF TGCGCCAGCAGCCTGGTCAAGGGGATGAACACTGAAGCTTTCTTT
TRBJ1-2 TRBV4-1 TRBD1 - CASSHTGVGYGYTF TGCGCCAGCAGCCATACAGGGGTAGGCTATGGCTACACCTTC
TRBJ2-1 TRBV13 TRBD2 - CASSETGLATDEQFF TGTGCCAGCAGCGAAACGGGACTAGCGACGGATGAGCAGTTCTTC
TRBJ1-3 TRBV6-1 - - CASSEAVNTIYF TGTGCCAGCAGTGAAGCCGTAAACACCATATATTTT
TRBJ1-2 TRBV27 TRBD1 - CASSFRGQNYGYTF TGTGCCAGCAGTTTCCGGGGACAGAACTATGGCTACACCTTC
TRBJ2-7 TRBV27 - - CASSLGGSYEQYF TGTGCCAGCAGTTTGGGGGGATCCTACGAGCAGTACTTC